One sample yielded the 21 T cell receptor beta chains listed below, sequenced in a study of cytomegalovirus exposure and HLA in healthy donors (dated by TCRdb to the late 2010s). The library was prepared using the immunoSEQ multiplex PCR assay. The multiplex PCR relied on a mix of 60 forward primers for TCR Vbeta segments and 13 reverse primers for TCR Jbeta segments. TCRdb carries this immuneACCESS record with in-frame sequences only. Its versions omit some clonotypes, under half of them owing to an unresolved V gene in the studies checked, with the rest unexplained. This sample is represented by 150,000 to 200,000 clones; more than 60% of them were singletons. The top ten hold around 11% of the sample. The sequencing input was PBMCs. The receptors originated from a man aged 18 to 29 in good health and CMV-seropositive.

The chain carries TRBV28 and TRBJ2-7, with 7 bases lining up with TRBD1. Germline V gene lookup returns CDR1 MDHEN and CDR2 SYDVKM. V shed 8 bases, J shed 4 bases, and the junction held 2 bases outside the gene matches. The CDR3 covers 11 residues. CDR3 residues: CASGTVYEQYF. CDR3 in DNA: TGTGCCAGCGGGACAGTTTACGAGCAGTACTTC.

The chain carries TRBV2 and TRBJ2-3; 7 positions agree with TRBD2. V shed 4 bases and J 2 bases; nucleotides not matched to a gene: 6. This CDR3 is 15 amino acids long. Germline V gene sequence: CDR1 SNHLY, CDR2 FYNNEI. This CDR3 reads CASSADSGPTDTQYF. CDR3 nucleotides: TGTGCCAGCAGTGCTGATAGCGGGCCCACAGATACGCAGTATTTT.

The genes are TRBV18 and TRBJ2-7; 8 nucleotides line up with TRBD1. The CDR3 contains 12 residues. V shed 2 bases, J shed 6 bases, and the junction held 0 bases outside the gene matches. CDR1 and CDR2 from the germline V gene are KGHSH and LQKENI. Here the CDR3 DNA reads TGTGCCAGCTCACCAGACAGGGGCGAGCAGTACTTC. Amino acid sequence: CASSPDRGEQYF. Combining the CDR3 with reference TRBV18 and TRBJ2-7 gives the whole variable domain NAGVMQNPRHLVRRRGQEARLRCSPMKGHSHVYWYRQLPEEGLKFMVYLQKENIIDESGMPKERFSAEFPKEGPSILRIQQVVRGDSAAYFCASSPDRGEQYFGPGTRLTVT.

The J gene is TRBJ2-5, the V gene TRBV19; TRBD2 matches 12 bases. Germline loops: CDR1 LNHDA, CDR2 SQIVND (reference sequence). V lost 3 bases and J lost 7; bases outside the gene matches: 9. The CDR3 contains 16 residues. The CDR3 nucleotides are TGTGCCAGTAGTATCGCGACTAGCGGGAGTTTGGGGACCCAGTACTTC. This sequence encodes CASSIATSGSLGTQYF.

This clone was observed once. The chain employs TRBV7-2 and TRBJ2-7; TRBD1 is a possible D gene (6 bases). The CDR3 has 15 amino acids. Trimming removed 1 base from V and 0 bases from J, with 10 bases in between. Germline V gene sequence: CDR1 SGHTA, CDR2 FQGNSA. CDR3 coding DNA: TGTGCCAGCAGCTTAGAAAGGGGGAGCTCCTACGAGCAGTACTTC. It yields the protein CASSLERGSSYEQYF.

V usage is TRBV2 and J usage is TRBJ2-1; 10 bases map to TRBD2. V lost 6 bases and J lost 2; bases outside the gene matches: 13. The CDR3 spans 18 residues. Germline CDR1 is SNHLY and CDR2 is FYNNEI. CDR3 coding DNA: TGTGCCAGCAGCGGTCAATTTGGACTAGCGGAGCCCTACAATGAGCAGTTCTTC. Protein: CASSGQFGLAEPYNEQFF.

This chain joins TRBV7-2 and TRBJ1-5; 9 bases fit TRBD1. V trimming: 3 bases; J trimming: 0 bases; junction bases outside the gene matches: 3. CDR1 and CDR2 (germline): SGHTA, FQGNSA. This CDR3 is 16 amino acids long. CDR3 protein: CASSFTGGLSNQPQHF. The CDR3 nucleotides read TGTGCCAGCAGCTTTACAGGGGGCCTTAGCAATCAGCCCCAGCATTTT.

This clone was observed a handful of times. This chain uses TRBV11-3 with TRBJ2-5; D is unclear. The germline V gene encodes CDR1 SGHNT and CDR2 YENEEA. The CDR3 spans 16 residues. With 3 bases removed from V and 1 base from J, the gap between germline ends came to 15 bases. The CDR3 region is CASSFKPLGIQETQYF. CDR3 in DNA: TGTGCCAGCAGCTTCAAACCCCTAGGAATCCAAGAGACCCAGTACTTC.

This chain uses TRBV28 with TRBJ1-4, with a weak D call TRBD1 (5 bases). Germline loops: CDR1 MDHEN, CDR2 SYDVKM. V lost 3 bases and J lost 7, with 15 bases in between. The CDR3 has 15 amino acids. The CDR3 nucleotides are TGTGCCAGCAGTTTTCGTAGGCAGGGAGGTGAAAAACTGTTTTTT. Amino acid sequence: CASSFRRQGGEKLFF.

The V call is TRBV16, the J call TRBJ2-7; 7 bases fit TRBD2. Germline CDR1 KGHSY, CDR2 FQNENV. With V trimmed by 4 bases and J by 1 base, 7 bases remained unmatched. This CDR3 is 15 amino acids long. The CDR3 is CASSRLAEQSYEQYF. The CDR3, as DNA: TGTGCCAGCAGCCGGCTAGCGGAGCAATCCTACGAGCAGTACTTC. The full variable domain, its missing parts supplied by reference TRBV16 and TRBJ2-7, is GEEVAQTPKHLVRGEGQKAKLYCAPIKGHSYVFWYQQVLKNEFKFLISFQNENVFDETGMPKERFSAKCLPNSPCSLEIQATKLEDSAVYFCASSRLAEQSYEQYFGPGTRLTVT.

The V and J genes are TRBV30 and TRBJ1-2, with TRBD1 as a possible D gene (5 bases). This CDR3 is 13 amino acids long. V gave up 2 bases and J gave up 4 bases, with 11 bases separating them. Germline lookup yields CDR1 GTSNPN and CDR2 SVGIG (reference sequence). The CDR3 DNA follows: TGTGCCTGGAGTATAGGGGAGGTCTATGGCTACACCTTC. Translating it yields CAWSIGEVYGYTF.

The rearrangement links TRBV7-2 to TRBJ1-2; 10 positions match TRBD1. The CDR3 loop spans 17 amino acids. Germline V gene lookup returns CDR1 SGHTA and CDR2 FQGNSA. With V trimmed by 1 base and J by 2 bases, 7 bases remained unmatched. DNA of the CDR3: TGTGCCAGCAGCTTAGGGAGGACAGGGGGACAAAACTATGGCTACACCTTC. Translation: CASSLGRTGGQNYGYTF.

This chain links TRBV28 with TRBJ1-3, with D possibly being TRBD1 (5 bases). This CDR3 contains 15 residues. Germline V gene data show CDR1 as MDHEN and CDR2 as SYDVKM. With 10 bases removed from V and 0 bases from J, the gap between germline ends came to 16 bases. CDR3 nucleotide sequence: TGTGCCACCACCGAGGAGGGGCGCTCTGGAAACACCATATATTTT. Its protein is CATTEEGRSGNTIYF.

The rearrangement uses TRBV12-5 and TRBJ2-7, with 8 bases aligning to TRBD1. Per germline, CDR1 LGHNT and CDR2 FRNRAP. The CDR3 is 15 residues long. Trimming removed 4 bases from V and 2 bases from J; junction bases left unmatched: 7. CDR3 nucleotide sequence: TGTGCTAGTGGTTCTCTCAGGGGGCCCCCCTACGAGCAGTACTTC. Translation gives CASGSLRGPPYEQYF.

The rearrangement uses TRBV28 and TRBJ1-2, with 7 bases lining up with TRBD1. Germline V gene data show CDR1 as MDHEN and CDR2 as SYDVKM. The CDR3 extends over 12 amino acids. Losses at the gene ends were 5 bases for V and 7 bases for J; bases not matched to a gene: 4. The CDR3 region has the DNA TGTGCCAGCAGTATGACAGGGAGTGGCTACACCTTC. This translates into CASSMTGSGYTF.

The chain couples TRBV30 to TRBJ2-7, with D perhaps TRBD1 (6 bases). The CDR3 spans 14 residues. Trimming took off 3 bases at V and 0 bases at J, with 12 bases between the two ends. CDR1 and CDR2 from the germline V gene are GTSNPN and SVGIG (reference sequence). The CDR3 DNA reads as TGTGCCTGGAGAACTGACAGGCGCTCCTACGAGCAGTACTTC. Protein sequence: CAWRTDRRSYEQYF. The complete variable domain, with remaining parts taken from reference TRBV30 and TRBJ2-7, reads SQTIHQWPATLVQPVGSPLSLECTVEGTSNPNLYWYRQAAGRGLQLLFYSVGIGQISSEVPQNLSASRPQDRQFILSSKKLLLSDSGFYLCAWRTDRRSYEQYFGPGTRLTVT.

The chain joins TRBV10-3 to TRBJ2-2; 8 bases align to TRBD1. This CDR3 contains 15 residues. Germline CDR1 and CDR2: ENHRY and SYGVKD. J gave up 6 bases and V 10 bases, and 13 bases lay outside the gene matches. The CDR3 region is CATGEAQGGSGELFF. CDR3 in DNA: TGTGCCACCGGTGAGGCACAGGGGGGTTCCGGGGAGCTGTTTTTT.

V usage is TRBV9 and J usage is TRBJ2-5; a possible D gene is TRBD2 (6 bases). Germline V gene lookup returns CDR1 SGDLS and CDR2 YYNGEE. The CDR3 consists of 14 residues. Trimming removed 0 bases from V and 5 bases from J, with 11 bases in between. CDR3 coding DNA: TGTGCCAGCAGCGTAGCAGGAGGGAGCGAGACCCAGTACTTC. Encoded protein: CASSVAGGSETQYF.

The rearrangement uses TRBV5-1 and TRBJ2-5; 7 bases agree with TRBD2. The J call may be in error: the DNA end matches TRBJ2-7 better. The CDR3 runs 13 residues. CDR1 SGHRS and CDR2 YFSETQ come from the germline V gene. CDR3 amino acids: CASARSSGYEQYF. The CDR3 DNA reads TGCGCCAGCGCGCGATCTAGCGGCTACGAGCAGTACTTC.

The chain links TRBV28 to TRBJ2-7, with 10 bases identical to TRBD2. V shed 9 bases, J shed 3 bases, and the junction held 8 bases outside the gene matches. This CDR3 has 14 amino acids. Germline V gene data show CDR1 as MDHEN and CDR2 as SYDVKM. The CDR3 DNA reads as TGTGCCAGTCGAAAGCGGGAGGGCCGCTACGAGCAGTACTTC. Translated, it gives CASRKREGRYEQYF.

This rearrangement joins TRBV15 to TRBJ2-1; 8 positions match TRBD1. The germline V gene has CDR1 LNHNV and CDR2 YYDKDF (reference sequence). The CDR3 runs to 15 residues. J was trimmed by 3 bases and V by 4 bases; bases with no gene match: 5. The CDR3 here is CATSIPGQGYNEQFF. In DNA form, the CDR3 reads TGTGCCACCAGCATTCCCGGACAGGGCTACAATGAGCAGTTCTTC. Looking up the rest from reference TRBV15 and TRBJ2-1 gives the full variable domain: DAMVIQNPRYQVTQFGKPVTLSCSQTLNHNVMYWYQQKSSQAPKLLFHYYDKDFNNEADTPDNFQSRRPNTSFCFLDIRSPGLGDTAMYLCATSIPGQGYNEQFFGPGTRLTVL.